Listed below are T cell receptor beta chains from one sample, sequenced in a study of blood T cell repertoires in COVID-19. Profiling relied on immunoSEQ multiplex PCR, and the TCRdb table lists in-frame clones only, not all of them. Here the sample spans around 220,000 clones, 70% to 85% being singletons. Sequences were obtained from peripheral blood. These receptors were taken from an elderly woman with active or convalescent COVID-19. CDR3s include the opening cysteine and the closing phenylalanine or tryptophan. Each record gives: V gene, D gene, J gene, clone size, CDR3 protein, CDR3 DNA. A D gene is named only where the DNA matches it firmly. Clone size, where shown, is once, few, many, or a class for clones that have expanded.

TRBV15	TRBD1	TRBJ2-5	-	CATSRRDRGWETQYF	TGTGCCACCAGCAGAAGGGACAGGGGGTGGGAGACCCAGTACTTC
TRBV2	-	TRBJ1-4	-	CASNLGASSREKLFF	TGTGCCAGCAACCTTGGGGCGTCGAGTCGTGAAAAACTGTTTTTT
TRBV4-1	TRBD2	TRBJ2-3	-	CASSQELAGGMDTQYF	TGCGCCAGCAGCCAAGAACTAGCGGGAGGGATGGATACGCAGTATTTT
TRBV27	-	TRBJ2-1	-	CASRRDFHSSYNEQFF	TGTGCCAGCCGGAGGGATTTCCATAGCTCCTACAATGAGCAGTTCTTC
TRBV3-1/TRBV3-2	-	TRBJ2-3	-	CASSHHRYTSTDTQYF	TGTGCCAGCAGCCACCACAGGTATACTAGCACAGATACGCAGTATTTT
TRBV7-9	TRBD1	TRBJ2-7	few	CASSLGTGSYEQYF	TGTGCCAGCAGCCTCGGGACAGGGTCCTACGAGCAGTACTTC
TRBV27	TRBD1	TRBJ2-1	-	CASSFGTGGAVEQFF	TGTGCCAGCAGCTTTGGGACAGGGGGCGCAGTGGAGCAGTTCTTC
TRBV27	TRBD1	TRBJ1-1	few	CASRVQGPNTEAFF	TGTGCCAGCAGGGTACAGGGGCCGAACACTGAAGCTTTCTTT
TRBV24-1	-	TRBJ1-1	-	CATSDRTTNTEAFF	TGTGCCACCAGTGATAGGACAACGAACACTGAAGCTTTCTTT
TRBV20-1	-	TRBJ1-2	-	CSASKKPGHLYGYTF	TGCAGTGCTAGTAAAAAGCCGGGACACCTCTATGGCTACACCTTC
TRBV30	TRBD1	TRBJ1-5	-	CAWSSRGNQPQHF	TGTGCCTGGAGCAGCAGGGGGAACCAGCCCCAGCATTTT
TRBV7-2	TRBD1	TRBJ1-4	-	CASSLTGNNEKLFF	TGTGCCAGCAGCTTGACAGGGAACAATGAAAAACTGTTTTTT
TRBV1	-	TRBJ2-7	once	CTSSPGLVVYEQYF	TGCACCAGCAGCCCGGGACTAGTTGTCTACGAGCAGTACTTC
TRBV5-1	-	TRBJ2-1	once	CASSNQSGTLYNEQFF	TGCGCCAGCAGCAACCAATCGGGGACACTCTACAATGAGCAGTTCTTC
TRBV5-1	TRBD2	TRBJ2-3	-	CASSRTSGRADTQYF	TGCGCCAGCAGCCGGACTAGCGGGAGGGCGGATACGCAGTATTTT
TRBV5-1	TRBD2	TRBJ2-1	-	CASSYLPPTSGNNEQFF	TGCGCCAGCAGCTACCTCCCTCCGACTAGCGGGAACAATGAGCAGTTCTTC
TRBV5-1	-	TRBJ2-7	-	CASSLGQGSVYEQYF	TGCGCCAGCAGCTTGGGGCAGGGGAGCGTCTACGAGCAGTACTTC
TRBV5-1	-	TRBJ2-1	-	CASSPTGSSYNEQFF	TGCGCCAGCAGCCCGACAGGTAGCTCCTACAATGAGCAGTTCTTC
TRBV12-3/TRBV12-4	TRBD1	TRBJ1-2	-	CASSTRQGLGYTF	TGTGCCAGCAGTACGAGACAGGGTCTTGGCTACACCTTC
TRBV18	-	TRBJ1-5	-	CASSSALGQSQPQHF	TGTGCCAGCTCGAGCGCCCTCGGTCAGTCTCAGCCCCAGCATTTT
TRBV7-9	-	TRBJ1-4	-	CASSPRKDMTNEKLFF	TGTGCCAGCAGCCCCCGGAAAGACATGACTAATGAAAAACTGTTTTTT
TRBV29-1	-	TRBJ2-3	-	CSVVNSGTDTQYF	TGCAGCGTTGTTAATAGCGGAACAGATACGCAGTATTTT
TRBV7-2	TRBD1	TRBJ1-6	few	CASSFEGQGYSPLHF	TGTGCCAGCAGCTTTGAGGGACAGGGTTATTCACCCCTCCACTTT
TRBV2	-	TRBJ2-2	-	CASSEPVSWLTGELFF	TGTGCCAGCAGTGAGCCCGTGAGTTGGTTAACCGGGGAGCTGTTTTTT
TRBV19	-	TRBJ2-3	-	CASSTVSTVDTQYF	TGTGCCAGTAGTACCGTATCCACGGTGGATACGCAGTATTTT
TRBV7-9	-	TRBJ1-3	-	CASSLVGAHGNTIYF	TGTGCCAGCAGCTTAGTAGGGGCGCATGGAAACACCATATATTTT
TRBV9	-	TRBJ2-3	-	CASSLTTRTDTQYF	TGTGCCAGCAGCCTAACTACTAGGACAGATACGCAGTATTTT
TRBV5-1	TRBD1	TRBJ1-2	once	CASSLLPGQEGYTF	TGCGCCAGCAGCTTGCTCCCGGGACAGGAAGGCTACACCTTC
TRBV5-6	-	TRBJ2-3	-	CASDRGSTDTQYF	TGTGCCAGCGACCGGGGAAGCACAGATACGCAGTATTTT
TRBV27	-	TRBJ2-1	few	CASSLTGSYNEQFF	TGTGCCAGCAGTTTGACCGGGTCCTACAATGAGCAGTTCTTC
TRBV7-9	-	TRBJ1-2	-	CASSSGGLDGYTF	TGTGCCAGCAGCTCCGGGGGATTGGATGGCTACACCTTC
TRBV19	TRBD1	TRBJ1-1	-	CASSKGQLRGMNTEAFF	TGTGCCAGTAGCAAGGGACAGCTACGGGGCATGAACACTGAAGCTTTCTTT
TRBV6-2/TRBV6-3	-	TRBJ1-2	-	CASSYGLRVGYTF	TGTGCCAGCAGTTACGGTCTGAGGGTCGGCTACACCTTC
TRBV6-5	TRBD1	TRBJ1-5	-	CASTPGGQGRQPQHF	TGTGCCAGCACCCCCGGAGGACAGGGCCGTCAGCCCCAGCATTTT
TRBV27	TRBD2	TRBJ2-3	-	CASSPTSGSLADTQYF	TGTGCCAGCAGTCCGACTAGCGGGAGCCTAGCAGATACGCAGTATTTT
TRBV19	-	TRBJ2-5	-	CASRGGVETQYF	TGTGCCAGTAGGGGGGGAGTAGAGACCCAGTACTTC
TRBV2	TRBD2	TRBJ2-2	-	CASSLAGGNTGELFF	TGTGCCAGCAGTCTAGCGGGAGGTAACACCGGGGAGCTGTTTTTT
TRBV10-3	TRBD1	TRBJ2-1	once	CAISGQDRDSYNEQFF	TGTGCCATCAGTGGCCAGGACAGGGATTCCTACAATGAGCAGTTCTTC
TRBV28	-	TRBJ1-2	once	CASSFAVYGYTF	TGTGCCAGCAGTTTCGCAGTCTATGGCTACACCTTC
TRBV3-1/TRBV3-2	-	TRBJ2-7	-	CASSQGQIYEQYF	TGTGCCAGCAGCCAAGGACAGATCTACGAGCAGTACTTC
TRBV28	-	TRBJ1-6	-	CASRPGVNNSPLHF	TGTGCCAGCCGCCCGGGAGTAAATAATTCACCCCTCCACTTT
TRBV6-6	TRBD1	TRBJ1-2	-	CASSYMQGANYGYTF	TGTGCCAGCAGTTATATGCAGGGGGCAAACTATGGCTACACCTTC